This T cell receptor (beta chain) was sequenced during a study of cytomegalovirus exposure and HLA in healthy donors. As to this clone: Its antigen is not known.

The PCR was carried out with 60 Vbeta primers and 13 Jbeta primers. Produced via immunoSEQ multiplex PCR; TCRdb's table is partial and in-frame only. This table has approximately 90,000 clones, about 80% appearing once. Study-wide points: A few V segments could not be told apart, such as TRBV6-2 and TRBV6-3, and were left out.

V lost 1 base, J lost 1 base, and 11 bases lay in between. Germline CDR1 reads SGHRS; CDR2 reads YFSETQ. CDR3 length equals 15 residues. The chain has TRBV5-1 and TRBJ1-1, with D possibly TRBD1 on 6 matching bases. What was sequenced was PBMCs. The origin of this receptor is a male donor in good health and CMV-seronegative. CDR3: CASSLSGGPNTEAFF. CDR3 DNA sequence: TGCGCCAGCAGCTTGAGCGGGGGCCCGAACACTGAAGCTTTCTTT.